One sample yielded the 14 T cell receptor beta chains listed below, sequenced in a study of CD8 T cells in ankylosing spondylitis. These receptors have no known antigen. Points from the study as a whole: Seemingly distinctive of ankylosing spondylitis blood was a TCR beta motif formed by eight highly homologous variants.

TCRdb re-derived calls from the 5' RACE reads in MiXCR, one entry per CDR3 protein. Counted here are 350,000 to 450,000 distinct CDR3 sequences, around 26% occurring once; the ten biggest clones make up 0.89%. The source material was blood, either unsorted or a sorted T cell fraction (not recorded which). These receptors originate from a male donor with ankylosing spondylitis.

The chain couples TRBV5-1 to TRBJ1-1, with no clear D. In germline, CDR1 is SGHRS, CDR2 YFSETQ. V lost 1 base, J lost 1 base, and 5 bases lay in between. This CDR3 comprises 13 residues. CDR3 sequence (DNA): TGCGCCAGCAGCTTGACCCCGAACACTGAAGCTTTCTTT. As protein: CASSLTPNTEAFF.

This clonotype was counted between two and nine times. V usage is TRBV15 and J usage is TRBJ1-1, with D possibly being TRBD1 (5 bases). The V gene's germline CDR1 is LNHNV and CDR2 YYDKDF (reference sequence). Trimming removed 5 bases at V and 0 bases at J, with 16 bases between. This CDR3 has 16 residues. The CDR3 DNA reads TGTGCCACCAGCGGAGGAGAGGGGCCCATGAACACTGAAGCTTTCTTT. It translates to CATSGGEGPMNTEAFF.

V is TRBV19 and J is TRBJ2-1; perhaps TRBD2 as D (7 bases). The V gene lost 3 bases and the J gene lost 7 bases, with 13 bases spanning the gap. CDR3 length equals 14 residues. CDR1 is LNHDA, CDR2 SQIVND, per germline (reference sequence). This CDR3 is CASSIRAGANEQFF. The CDR3 region has the DNA TGTGCCAGTAGTATCCGCGCGGGGGCTAATGAGCAGTTCTTC.

This clonotype was seen a handful of times. This chain links TRBV6-1 with TRBJ2-1; 12 bases match TRBD2. Trimming cost V 10 bases and J 4 bases; bases outside gene matches: 5. Germline V lookup: CDR1 MNHNS, CDR2 SASEGT. CDR3 length equals 14 residues. CDR3 region: CAIGLAGRYNEQFF. CDR3 in DNA: TGTGCCATTGGACTAGCGGGAAGGTACAATGAGCAGTTCTTC.

The chain recombines TRBV7-9 with TRBJ2-2; 14 nucleotides align to TRBD2. The CDR3 sequence is 17 residues long. V was clipped by 5 bases and J by 6 bases; unmatched bases: 8. The germline V gene has CDR1 SEHNR and CDR2 FQNEAQ (reference sequence). CDR3 sequence (DNA): TGTGCCAGCAGCGAGGGACTAGCGGGAGCCTCGGCCGGGGAGCTGTTTTTT. Protein product: CASSEGLAGASAGELFF. Based on the CDR3 plus reference TRBV7-9 and TRBJ2-2, the full variable domain is DTGVSQNPRHKITKRGQNVTFRCDPISEHNRLYWYRQTLGQGPEFLTYFQNEAQLEKSRLLSDRFSAERPKGSFSTLEIQRTEQGDSAMYLCASSEGLAGASAGELFFGEGSRLTVL.

The chain uses TRBV12-3 or TRBV12-4 and TRBJ1-2; 7 bases are a match to TRBD1. The V gene end was trimmed by 4 bases and the J gene end by 4 bases; junction bases not matched to a gene: 6. The CDR3 is made up of 14 amino acids. CDR3 region: CASSSAGGSYGYTF. The CDR3 nucleotides are TGTGCCAGCAGTTCGGCAGGGGGAAGCTATGGCTACACCTTC.

This clonotype was picked up a small number of times. In nucleotides, the CDR3 is TGTGCCAGCAGTCCCCGGGACAGGACTACTGGCTACACCTTC. This sequence encodes CASSPRDRTTGYTF. V and J are TRBV6-1 and TRBJ1-2, with TRBD1 matching 8 bases. The CDR3 is 14 amino acids. With V trimmed by 5 bases and J by 7 bases, 9 bases remained unmatched. CDR1 is MNHNS and CDR2 is SASEGT in the germline V gene.

This clonotype has only a few counts. This chain joins TRBV20-1 and TRBJ2-4, with 7 bases that match TRBD2. This CDR3 is 13 amino acids long. Germline-derived CDR1 and CDR2 are DFQATT and SNEGSKA (reference sequence). The junction had 6 bases not matched to a gene; V was cut back by 4 bases and J by 6 bases. CDR3 DNA sequence: TGCAGTGCTACGAGTGGGGGGGGAAACATTCAGTACTTC. It specifies CSATSGGGNIQYF.

There are a few counts of this clonotype. The genes are TRBV29-1 and TRBJ1-1; D remains unclear. The CDR3 spans 12 residues. The germline gives CDR1 SQVTM, CDR2 ANQGSEA. With 4 bases removed from V and 3 bases from J, the gap between germline ends came to 9 bases. The CDR3 DNA sequence: TGCAGCGTTGCGGGGTTGTACACTGAAGCTTTCTTT. Amino acid sequence: CSVAGLYTEAFF.

This clonotype was detected only a few times. This rearrangement joins TRBV29-1 to TRBJ2-1; unclear D gene. This CDR3 comprises 12 residues. V shed 2 bases and J shed 3 bases, with 5 bases lying between them. Germline CDR1 is SQVTM and CDR2 is ANQGSEA. CDR3 bases: TGCAGCGTTGAACGGAGCTACAATGAGCAGTTCTTC. It is translated as CSVERSYNEQFF.

DNA for the CDR3: TGTGCCAGCAGCCAAGACCTGACTAGATATGAGCAGTTCTTC. Translation gives CASSQDLTRYEQFF. The V gene is TRBV3-1, the J gene TRBJ2-1; D possibly corresponds to TRBD2 (6 bases). CDR1 LGHDT and CDR2 YNNKEL come from the germline V gene (reference sequence). The CDR3 length is 14 residues. Trimming took off 0 bases at V and 8 bases at J, with 11 bases between the two ends.

This clonotype was recorded a few times. V and J are TRBV7-2 and TRBJ2-2; D is unresolved. Germline CDR1 SGHTA, CDR2 FQGNSA. Trimming removed 1 base from V and 9 bases from J, with 9 bases in between. The CDR3 covers 13 residues. The CDR3 here is CASSLVGTRELFF. CDR3 coding DNA: TGTGCCAGCAGCTTAGTGGGCACACGGGAGCTGTTTTTT.

Many counts were recorded for this clonotype. J is TRBJ2-3 and V is TRBV20-1; 9 bases map to TRBD2. The trim removed 1 base at V and 3 bases at J, leaving 5 bases unmatched. CDR1 is DFQATT and CDR2 is SNEGSKA in the germline V gene (reference sequence). CDR3 size: 15 residues. In DNA form, the CDR3 reads TGCAGTGCTAGAGCCAGCGGGAGGTTGACAGATACGCAGTATTTT. This encodes CSARASGRLTDTQYF.

There are a few counts of this clonotype. The rearrangement joins TRBV6-1 to TRBJ2-7, with 7 bases identical to TRBD1. The CDR3 spans 15 residues. V shed 6 bases, J shed 0 bases, and the junction held 8 bases outside the gene matches. CDR1 MNHNS and CDR2 SASEGT come from the germline V gene. The CDR3 DNA reads as TGTGCCAGCAGCCAGGGACAGCTAAGCTCCTACGAGCAGTACTTC. Amino acids: CASSQGQLSSYEQYF.